This section outlines one T cell receptor beta chain sequence together with its context. This specimen comes from a study of Tregs in tolerant kidney transplant recipients. Measured with immunoSEQ multiplex PCR; TCRdb has only the in-frame clones, and not every one. The data contain around 66,000 clones, 70% to 90% of them singletons. CD4+CD25+CD127- Tregs, CD4+CD25- non-Tregs, CD4 and CD8 cells were sorted. The source of this sequence is a human donor who received a combined kidney and bone marrow transplant. Sequences were derived from Tregs from blood, sampled before the transplant.

The CDR3 nucleotides read TGTGCCAGCAGCATTGACAGGGGATATACAGATACGCAGTATTTT. Its translation is CASSIDRGYTDTQYF. This chain uses TRBV14 with TRBJ2-3; 8 nucleotides align to TRBD1. This CDR3 is 15 amino acids long. V was clipped by 5 bases and J by 3 bases; unmatched bases: 7. From germline, CDR1 is SGHDN and CDR2 FVKESK.